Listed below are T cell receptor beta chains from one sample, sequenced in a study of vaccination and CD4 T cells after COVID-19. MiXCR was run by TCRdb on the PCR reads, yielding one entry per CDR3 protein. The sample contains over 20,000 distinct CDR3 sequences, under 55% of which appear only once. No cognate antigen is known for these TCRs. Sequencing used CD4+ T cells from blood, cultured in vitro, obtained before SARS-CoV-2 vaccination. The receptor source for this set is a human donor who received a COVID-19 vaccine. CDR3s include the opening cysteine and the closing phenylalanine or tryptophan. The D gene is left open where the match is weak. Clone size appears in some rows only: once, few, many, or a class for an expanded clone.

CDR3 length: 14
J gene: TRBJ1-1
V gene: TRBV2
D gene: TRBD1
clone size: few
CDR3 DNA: TGTGCCAGCACTGTCAGGGGGCTCGGCACTGAAGCTTTCTTT
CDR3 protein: CASTVRGLGTEAFF

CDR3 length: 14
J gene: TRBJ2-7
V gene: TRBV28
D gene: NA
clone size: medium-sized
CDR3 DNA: TGTGCCAGCAGGGGCCCCGGGCTCCTATACGAGCAGTACTTC
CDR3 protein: CASRGPGLLYEQYF

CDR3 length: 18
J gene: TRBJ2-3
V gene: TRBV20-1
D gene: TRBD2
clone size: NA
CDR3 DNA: TGCAGTGCTAGAGGGTCGGCTAGCGGGGGGCTAGGGACAGATACGCAGTATTTT
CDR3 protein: CSARGSASGGLGTDTQYF

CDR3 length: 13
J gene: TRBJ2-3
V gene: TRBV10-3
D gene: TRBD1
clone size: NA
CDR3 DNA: TGTGCCATCAGCCAGGGGGCGACAGATACGCAGTATTTT
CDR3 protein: CAISQGATDTQYF

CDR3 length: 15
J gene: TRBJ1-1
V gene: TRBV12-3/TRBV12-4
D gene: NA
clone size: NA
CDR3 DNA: TGTGCCAGCAGTGGGGACCCACCCTGGAGCGCCCGAGCTTTCTTT
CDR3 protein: CASSGDPPWSARAFF

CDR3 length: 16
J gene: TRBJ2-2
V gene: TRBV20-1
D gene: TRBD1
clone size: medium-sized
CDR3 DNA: TGCAGTGCTGGGGTTTCCGGGACAGGGAGGTCCGGGGAGCTGTTTTTT
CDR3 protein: CSAGVSGTGRSGELFF

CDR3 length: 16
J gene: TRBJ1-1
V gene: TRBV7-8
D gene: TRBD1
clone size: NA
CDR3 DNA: TGTGCCAGCAGCTTAGCCCCGGACAGGGGGCCCACTGAAGCTTTCTTT
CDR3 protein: CASSLAPDRGPTEAFF